This T cell receptor (beta chain) appears in the sequencing data of a study of T cell repertoires in cytomegalovirus infection. Study background: Selection of CMV epitopes for the study included recently identified HLA-C-restricted and well-studied HLA-B-restricted ones. Public TCR beta signatures were indicative of both CMV infection and a matching HLA type. Study conclusions and caveats: The ex vivo response was dominated by HLA-C-restricted CMV-specific TCR beta clonotypes.

On this clonotype itself: What it binds is not known.

One entry per CDR3 protein results from TCRdb running MiXCR on the reads. The sample records about 24,000 distinct CDR3 sequences, roughly 20% being singletons. V dropped 3 bases and J dropped 2 bases, with 13 bases sitting between them. In germline, CDR1 is DFQATT, CDR2 SNEGSKA (reference sequence). The CDR3 consists of 14 residues. The sequences come from CD8+ T cells from cultured PBMCs, collected from culture after CMV antigen stimulation. The chain joins TRBV20-1 to TRBJ2-5, with D perhaps being TRBD1 or TRBD2 (5 bases each). The clonotype originates from a human donor in good health (CMV status not recorded). Some clones in this sample may be carry-over from other donors' samples. CDR3 sequence (DNA): TGCAGTGCTAGGAGGGCGACAGATCAAGAGACCCAGTACTTC. Its translation: CSARRATDQETQYF.